The 32 T cell receptor beta chains presented below share a single source sample, sequenced in a study of T and B cells in COVID-19 patients. TRB rearrangements were amplified by multiplex PCR with BIOMED2 TRB-A/B primers. TCRdb reprocessed the multiplex PCR reads via MiXCR and lists one record per CDR3 protein. The sample carries fewer than 15,000 distinct CDR3 sequences, about 30% recorded once. Each TRB amplification used roughly 230-550 ng of genomic DNA from blood. Input material: blood. The receptors were sampled from a human donor who had recovered from COVID-19.

Within the sample, this clonotype is medium-sized. V gene TRBV11-1 combines with J gene TRBJ2-7, with 12 bases fitting TRBD1. Trimming took 5 bases from V and 0 from J; bases not matched to a gene: 8. Looked up from germline, CDR1 is SGHAT and CDR2 is FQDESV (reference sequence). This CDR3 is 17 amino acids long. The CDR3 protein is CASSLRDRGRISYEQYF. In nucleotides, the CDR3 is TGTGCCAGCAGCCTCCGGGACAGGGGGCGAATCTCCTACGAGCAGTACTTC. Full variable domain (missing parts from reference TRBV11-1 and TRBJ2-7): EAEVAQSPRYKITEKSQAVAFWCDPISGHATLYWYRQILGQGPELLVQFQDESVVDDSQLPKDRFSAERLKGVDSTLKIQPAELGDSAMYLCASSLRDRGRISYEQYFGPGTRLTVT.

In its sample, this clonotype was seen many times. The V call is TRBV6-5, the J call TRBJ2-7, with unresolved D. Trimming removed 2 bases from V and 5 bases from J, with 10 bases in between. The V gene's germline CDR1 is MNHEY and CDR2 SVGAGI. The CDR3 runs to 13 residues. The CDR3 nucleotides are TGTGCCAGCAGTTACCGTTTTAGGCACGAGCAGTACTTC. It yields the protein CASSYRFRHEQYF.

This clonotype turned up a few times. The genes are TRBV30 and TRBJ1-4; D remains ambiguous. Germline CDR1 GTSNPN, CDR2 SVGIG (reference sequence). This CDR3 has 13 residues. Deletions cut 5 bases from V and 5 bases from J, with 12 bases between. The CDR3, as DNA: TGTGCCTGGCGGACCTACCAGAATGAAAAACTGTTTTTT. Amino acid sequence: CAWRTYQNEKLFF.

CDR3 bases: TGTGCCACCAGTGATCAAGGGGACGTCTTCTTT. Translated: CATSDQGDVFF. This rearrangement joins TRBV24-1 to TRBJ1-1; a possible D gene is TRBD1 (5 bases). The CDR3 is 11 residues long. Germline CDR1 reads KGHDR; CDR2 reads SFDVKD. Trimming left V 3 bases short and J 14 bases short, with 12 bases between.

This clonotype has more than one count but fewer than ten. The chain is built from TRBV6-5 and TRBJ1-6; 9 nucleotides line up with TRBD1. Germline values: CDR1 MNHEY, CDR2 SVGAGI. CDR3 length equals 15 residues. V trimming: 5 bases; J trimming: 7 bases; junction bases outside the gene matches: 6. The CDR3 loop reads CASSVDRGGNSPLHF. CDR3 coding DNA: TGTGCCAGCAGTGTGGACAGGGGTGGCAATTCACCCCTCCACTTT.

This clonotype showed up just a few times. The chain links TRBV6-5 to TRBJ1-5; no clear D. Germline loops: CDR1 MNHEY, CDR2 SVGAGI. The CDR3 extends over 15 amino acids. The V end was cut by 0 bases, the J end by 5 bases, with 11 bases between. CDR3 amino acids: CASSYSTGGDQPQHF. The CDR3 DNA reads as TGTGCCAGCAGTTACTCGACGGGCGGGGATCAGCCCCAGCATTTT.

The chain couples TRBV20-1 to TRBJ2-1; TRBD1 aligns across 8 bases. The ends lost 8 bases at V and 6 bases at J; junction bases unmatched: 9. Germline CDR1 is DFQATT and CDR2 is SNEGSKA (reference sequence). The CDR3 has 13 amino acids. The CDR3 sequence is CSPVGTGRNEQFF. CDR3 nucleotide sequence: TGCAGTCCAGTGGGGACAGGACGCAATGAGCAGTTCTTC.

The chain links TRBV6-6 to TRBJ1-6; maybe TRBD1 (5 bases). V dropped 7 bases and J dropped 5 bases, with 9 bases sitting between them. The CDR3 length is 13 residues. The V gene's germline CDR1 is MNHNY and CDR2 SVGAGI (reference sequence). As DNA, the CDR3 is TGTGCCAGCATTGAGACAGATAATTCACCCCTCCACTTT. Its translation is CASIETDNSPLHF.

This clonotype was counted ten times or more. The CDR3 coding sequence is TGTGCCAGTAGTATAGTTTGGGGGGACGGCACTGAAGCTTTCTTT. Translated: CASSIVWGDGTEAFF. The genes are TRBV19 and TRBJ1-1; D possibly corresponds to TRBD1 (5 bases). The V and J ends lost 1 base and 4 bases respectively, with 13 bases between them. The CDR3 sequence is 15 residues long. Germline V gene sequence: CDR1 LNHDA, CDR2 SQIVND (reference sequence).

The chain employs TRBV7-2 and TRBJ2-1; D uncertain. The V and J ends lost 5 bases and 5 bases respectively, with 13 bases between them. This CDR3 spans 14 amino acids. Germline CDR1 and CDR2: SGHTA and FQGNSA. This CDR3 reads CASSLGWANNEQFF. Written as DNA, the CDR3 is TGTGCCAGCAGCCTAGGGTGGGCAAACAATGAGCAGTTCTTC.

The rearrangement uses TRBV5-4 and TRBJ1-3, with 8 bases lining up with TRBD1. With V trimmed by 3 bases and J by 4 bases, 3 bases remained unmatched. This CDR3 comprises 14 residues. In germline, CDR1 is SGHNT, CDR2 YYREEE (reference sequence). The chain's CDR3 is CASSSQGGGNTIYF. CDR3 sequence (DNA): TGTGCCAGCAGCTCACAGGGGGGAGGAAACACCATATATTTT.

By proportion, this clonotype is medium-sized (0.01 to 0.1%). The rearrangement joins TRBV27 to TRBJ2-7; a weak D match, TRBD2 (6 bases). Germline CDR1 MNHEY, CDR2 SMNVEV (reference sequence). The CDR3 sequence is 12 residues long. The CDR3 DNA is TGTGTATCGCGGGGCAATAGGCACGAGCAGTACTTC. As protein: CVSRGNRHEQYF.

Note on this clonotype: A much larger clone is a single base away; this may be a read error. The chain recombines TRBV19 with TRBJ2-1; 9 bases align to TRBD2. The CDR3 is made up of 16 amino acids. Germline CDR1 and CDR2: LNHDA and SQIVND (reference sequence). CDR3 protein: CASSILTGTSPNKQFF. CDR3 nucleotide sequence: TGTGCCAGTAGTATACTTACCGGGACTAGCCCCAATAAGCAGTTCTTC.

At least ten counts were recorded for this clonotype. The chain employs TRBV6-2 or TRBV6-3 and TRBJ2-1, with D possibly matching TRBD1 (5 bases). CDR3 length: 12 residues. The germline CDR1 and CDR2 sequences are MNHEY and SVGEGT. Trimming pared 6 bases from V and 4 bases from J, leaving 7 bases between. CDR3 nucleotides: TGTGCCAGCAGCAGACAGTACAATGAGCAGTTCTTC. This encodes CASSRQYNEQFF.

By proportion, this clonotype is medium-sized. This chain joins TRBV6-5 and TRBJ2-7, with 9 bases matching TRBD1. The CDR3 sequence is 17 residues long. With V trimmed by 5 bases and J by 7 bases, 18 bases remained unmatched. Germline-derived CDR1 and CDR2 are MNHEY and SVGAGI. CDR3 sequence: CASSPGTGSRLKREQYF. The CDR3 nucleotides are TGTGCCAGCAGTCCCGGGACAGGGTCGAGATTGAAGAGGGAGCAGTACTTC.

This clonotype qualifies as medium-sized. The chain recombines TRBV11-1 with TRBJ2-2; maybe TRBD1 (6 bases). The V gene's germline CDR1 is SGHAT and CDR2 FQDESV (reference sequence). V was pared by 4 bases and J by 2 bases, with 11 bases between. CDR3 length equals 15 residues. CDR3 in amino acids: CASSYGGSNTGELFF. CDR3 DNA: TGTGCCAGCAGCTATGGGGGCTCAAACACCGGGGAGCTGTTTTTT. The complete variable domain, with remaining parts taken from reference TRBV11-1 and TRBJ2-2, reads EAEVAQSPRYKITEKSQAVAFWCDPISGHATLYWYRQILGQGPELLVQFQDESVVDDSQLPKDRFSAERLKGVDSTLKIQPAELGDSAMYLCASSYGGSNTGELFFGEGSRLTVL.

Only a few counts were recorded for this clonotype. The chain employs TRBV6-5 and TRBJ1-5, with a possible D match to TRBD1 (5 bases). The CDR3 consists of 14 residues. V dropped 2 bases and J dropped 5 bases, with 10 bases sitting between them. Per the germline V gene, CDR1 is MNHEY and CDR2 is SVGAGI. CDR3 loop: CASSYRQGYQPQHF. The CDR3 DNA follows: TGTGCCAGCAGTTACCGGCAGGGTTATCAGCCCCAGCATTTT.

This clonotype came up many times. This chain uses TRBV27 with TRBJ1-6, with D perhaps matching TRBD1 (5 bases). The ends were cut back, 6 bases at V and 6 bases at J, with 12 bases in the middle. The CDR3 is 14 amino acids. Germline-derived CDR1 and CDR2 are MNHEY and SMNVEV (reference sequence). CDR3 residues: CASRGLLRNSPLHF. CDR3 coding DNA: TGTGCCAGCAGGGGACTCCTTCGTAATTCACCCCTCCACTTT.

The J gene is TRBJ2-1, the V gene TRBV5-4; weak D call: TRBD2 (5 bases). CDR3 size: 15 residues. The V end was cut by 0 bases, the J end by 9 bases, with 16 bases between. From germline, CDR1 is SGHNT and CDR2 YYREEE (reference sequence). CDR3 DNA: TGTGCCAGCAGCTTGGGGCAGGCGGGTCGGGGTGAGCAGTTCTTC. Its protein is CASSLGQAGRGEQFF.

This chain uses TRBV7-2 with TRBJ1-2; no definite D call. The germline V gene has CDR1 SGHTA and CDR2 FQGNSA. Trimming took off 2 bases at V and 7 bases at J, with 14 bases between the two ends. The CDR3 extends over 14 amino acids. The CDR3 DNA sequence: TGTGCCAGCAGCTTAACCTCAGCTCTAGGTGGCTACACCTTC. This codes for CASSLTSALGGYTF. The full variable domain, with the rest looked up from reference TRBV7-2 and TRBJ1-2, is GAGVSQSPSNKVTEKGKDVELRCDPISGHTALYWYRQSLGQGLEFLIYFQGNSAPDKSGLPSDRFSAERTGGSVSTLTIQRTQQEDSAVYLCASSLTSALGGYTFGSGTRLTVV.

This clonotype is labeled as medium-sized (0.01 to 0.1%). This chain uses TRBV12-3 or TRBV12-4 with TRBJ2-3, with 11 bases lining up with TRBD2. The CDR3 totals 15 residues. Trimming took 6 bases from V and 0 from J; bases not matched to a gene: 2. CDR3 protein: CASRRTSGSTDTQYF. In DNA form, the CDR3 reads TGTGCCAGCAGGCGGACTAGCGGGAGCACAGATACGCAGTATTTT.

This clonotype was seen ten or more times. The CDR3 nucleotides read TGTGCCAGCAGTTTAGACGGGAGGGGTAGAGGGAATGAGCAGTTCTTC. It translates to CASSLDGRGRGNEQFF. The genes are TRBV27 and TRBJ2-1, with 8 bases that match TRBD2. Germline trimming cut 2 bases from V and 7 bases from J; bases unmatched to any gene: 10. Looked up from germline, CDR1 is MNHEY and CDR2 is SMNVEV (reference sequence). The CDR3 has 16 residues.

This clonotype was detected once. This chain uses TRBV20-1 with TRBJ2-3, with D tentatively TRBD2 (6 bases). CDR3 length: 12 amino acids. Trimming removed 1 base at V and 10 bases at J, with 12 bases between. Per the germline V gene, CDR1 is DFQATT and CDR2 is SNEGSKA (reference sequence). Here the CDR3 reads CSARADYNSQYF. The CDR3 DNA reads TGCAGTGCTAGAGCGGACTACAATTCGCAGTATTTT.

In this sample, this clonotype is medium-sized (0.01 to 0.1%). The chain joins TRBV30 to TRBJ2-7; perhaps TRBD1 as D (6 bases). Trimming removed 2 bases at V and 0 bases at J, with 14 bases between. In germline, CDR1 is GTSNPN, CDR2 SVGIG (reference sequence). This CDR3 region has 15 residues. The CDR3 protein is CAWSQGYTSSYEQYF. DNA for the CDR3: TGTGCCTGGAGTCAGGGGTACACCAGCTCCTACGAGCAGTACTTC.

The V call is TRBV27, the J call TRBJ2-1; D is possibly TRBD1 (6 bases). Trimming stripped 3 bases from V and 10 bases from J, with 13 bases between. The length of the CDR3 is 13 residues. CDR1 MNHEY and CDR2 SMNVEV come from the germline V gene (reference sequence). CDR3 amino acids: CASSLPGAYEQFF. CDR3 DNA: TGTGCCAGCAGTTTGCCAGGGGCCTACGAGCAGTTCTTC.

This clonotype was recorded only once. The DNA is omitted, as the CDR3 cannot be located on it reliably, and the CDR3 follows TCRdb's listing. This chain joins TRBV29-1 and TRBJ2-2; the DNA was not compared with TRBD2, the D call given in the table. The CDR3 sequence runs 20 residues, both termini included. Germline V lookup: CDR1 SQVTM, CDR2 ANQGSEA. The CDR3 is CSVDTAGEQYFGPDTGELFF.

This chain connects TRBV5-4 to TRBJ2-7; D remains ambiguous. The CDR3 totals 14 residues. V was pared by 2 bases and J by 2 bases, with 11 bases between. Per germline, CDR1 SGHNT and CDR2 YYREEE (reference sequence). The CDR3 DNA follows: TGTGCCAGCAGCTTTCCAGTGTTCCCCTACGAGCAGTACTTC. It specifies CASSFPVFPYEQYF. The full variable domain, its missing parts supplied by reference TRBV5-4 and TRBJ2-7, is ETGVTQSPTHLIKTRGQQVTLRCSSQSGHNTVSWYQQALGQGPQFIFQYYREEENGRGNFPPRFSGLQFPNYSSELNVNALELDDSALYLCASSFPVFPYEQYFGPGTRLTVT.

V and J are TRBV20-1 and TRBJ2-3, with 16 bases identical to TRBD2. The CDR3 totals 16 residues. Germline CDR1 and CDR2: DFQATT and SNEGSKA (reference sequence). Trimming removed 5 bases from V and 6 bases from J; junction bases left unmatched: 8. CDR3: CSAWSGTSGRVDTQYF. The CDR3 region has the DNA TGCAGTGCTTGGTCCGGGACTAGCGGGAGGGTGGATACGCAGTATTTT.

This clonotype has at least ten counts. The V gene is TRBV19, the J gene TRBJ1-4; no clear D gene. The CDR3 contains 16 residues. Trimming removed 5 bases at V and 6 bases at J, with 19 bases between. CDR1 and CDR2 (germline): LNHDA, SQIVND (reference sequence). The CDR3 protein is CASSRRIKEIDEKLFF. The CDR3 DNA is TGTGCCAGTAGTCGAAGAATAAAGGAAATCGATGAAAAACTGTTTTTT.

By sample share, this clonotype is medium-sized. The V gene is TRBV6-2 or TRBV6-3, the J gene TRBJ2-7; 7 bases line up with TRBD2. The V gene end was trimmed by 5 bases and the J gene end by 5 bases; junction bases not matched to a gene: 3. Germline assignment: CDR1 MNHEY and CDR2 SVGEGT. The CDR3 runs 12 residues. The DNA of the CDR3 is TGTGCCAGCAGTAACAGCGGGAACGAGCAGTACTTC. It translates to CASSNSGNEQYF.

The chain employs TRBV30 and TRBJ1-6; unclear D gene. The CDR3 runs 14 residues. From germline, CDR1 is GTSNPN and CDR2 SVGIG (reference sequence). Trimming shortened V by 5 bases and J by 2 bases, and 10 bases separated the two germline ends. CDR3: CAWAPVTYNSPLHF. The DNA for the CDR3 is TGTGCCTGGGCGCCGGTAACCTATAATTCACCCCTCCACTTT. Using reference TRBV30 and TRBJ1-6 for the parts outside the CDR3, the full variable domain is SQTIHQWPATLVQPVGSPLSLECTVEGTSNPNLYWYRQAAGRGLQLLFYSVGIGQISSEVPQNLSASRPQDRQFILSSKKLLLSDSGFYLCAWAPVTYNSPLHFGNGTRLTVT.

In this sample, this clonotype is medium-sized. The chain has TRBV29-1 and TRBJ1-3; D uncertain. The V end was cut by 3 bases, the J end by 4 bases, with 10 bases between. CDR1 SQVTM and CDR2 ANQGSEA come from the germline V gene. There are 13 residues in the CDR3. Here the CDR3 reads CSVDGLGGNTIYF. CDR3 sequence (DNA): TGCAGCGTTGATGGTTTGGGCGGAAACACCATATATTTT.